This passage covers 29 T cell receptor beta chains from one sample sequenced in a study of CD8 T cells in Susac syndrome. RNA totalling roughly 0.45 to 1 ug underwent reverse transcription with random hexamers. TCRdb processed the immunoSEQ multiplex PCR reads anew with MiXCR; each CDR3 protein has one entry. The sample contains more than 85,000 distinct CDR3 sequences, about 96% of which appear only once. The sample consisted of CD4+ T cells from PBMCs. The receptor set was obtained from a human donor in good health.

The rearrangement uses TRBV4-2 and TRBJ2-7; perhaps TRBD2 as D (6 bases). The CDR3 has 12 amino acids. CDR1 is LGHNA, CDR2 YNFKEQ, per germline. V lost 5 bases, J lost 9 bases, and 14 bases lay in between. The CDR3 spells CASSSATGAQYF. CDR3 in DNA: TGTGCCAGCAGCTCCGCGACGGGAGCGCAGTACTTC.

This chain links TRBV3-1 with TRBJ2-3, with 15 bases lining up with TRBD2. CDR1 and CDR2 (germline): LGHDT, YNNKEL (reference sequence). The V and J ends lost 4 bases and 7 bases, in that order; junction bases with no gene match: 6. CDR3 length: 16 residues. The CDR3 DNA reads as TGTGCCAGCAGCCCCGGACTAGCGGGGGGGCAACATACGCAGTATTTT. Amino acids: CASSPGLAGGQHTQYF.

The V gene is TRBV20-1, the J gene TRBJ2-1, with a tentative D call TRBD2 (5 bases). Germline V CDR1 and CDR2: DFQATT, SNEGSKA (reference sequence). The CDR3 totals 13 residues. V was clipped by 2 bases and J by 7 bases, with 12 bases between them. The CDR3 DNA reads as TGCAGTGCTAGATTGAGCGGACCTAATGAGCAGTTCTTC. This codes for CSARLSGPNEQFF.

This chain links TRBV24-1 with TRBJ1-5; 9 positions agree with TRBD1. From germline, CDR1 is KGHDR and CDR2 SFDVKD. With V trimmed by 4 bases and J by 1 base, 10 bases remained unmatched. This CDR3 is built from 18 residues. The CDR3 nucleotides read TGTGCCACCAGTGAGGACAGGGGCGGCATATGGAGCAATCAGCCCCAGCATTTT. Translated: CATSEDRGGIWSNQPQHF.

The chain joins TRBV20-1 to TRBJ2-7, with a possible D match to TRBD2 (6 bases). V lost 1 base, J lost 2 bases, and 12 bases lay in between. This CDR3 contains 14 residues. Germline V CDR1 and CDR2: DFQATT, SNEGSKA (reference sequence). The CDR3 region is CSARGAGGAYEQYF. In DNA, the CDR3 is TGCAGTGCTAGAGGAGCGGGCGGCGCCTACGAGCAGTACTTC.

The chain joins TRBV6-5 to TRBJ1-2; 9 bases map to TRBD1. The CDR3 has 14 residues. The junction had 10 bases not matched to a gene; V was cut back by 10 bases and J by 4 bases. From germline, CDR1 is MNHEY and CDR2 SVGAGI. CDR3: CATQALQGAYGYTF. CDR3 bases: TGTGCCACCCAAGCTTTACAGGGGGCCTATGGCTACACCTTC.

The V and J genes are TRBV5-5 and TRBJ1-2, with D possibly matching TRBD1 (6 bases). V was clipped by 3 bases and J by 0 bases, with 15 bases between them. The CDR3 extends over 16 amino acids. Germline CDR1 SGHKS, CDR2 YYEKEE (reference sequence). The CDR3 DNA reads TGTGCCAGCAGCTACCGGGACACCTTGACTAACTATGGCTACACCTTC. It codes for CASSYRDTLTNYGYTF.

The chain is built from TRBV30 and TRBJ1-2; TRBD1 is a possible D gene (6 bases). This CDR3 comprises 13 residues. V was clipped by 4 bases and J by 8 bases, with 17 bases between them. The V gene's germline CDR1 is GTSNPN and CDR2 SVGIG (reference sequence). CDR3 sequence reads: CAWMVGGVTGYTF. Written as DNA, the CDR3 is TGTGCCTGGATGGTCGGGGGCGTAACCGGCTACACCTTC.

This clonotype was seen only once. The chain employs TRBV30 and TRBJ2-5; no reliable D call. The germline V gene has CDR1 GTSNPN and CDR2 SVGIG (reference sequence). The CDR3 length is 13 residues. The V gene lost 0 bases and the J gene lost 4 bases, with 9 bases spanning the gap. The CDR3 DNA sequence: TGTGCCTGGAGTGTGCCCCCTCGAGAGACCCAGTACTTC. It specifies CAWSVPPRETQYF.

The CDR3 DNA follows: TGTGCCAGCAGCCAACGACGCTTAGGGGAGACCCAGTACTTC. This sequence encodes CASSQRRLGETQYF. The chain has TRBV3-1 and TRBJ2-5; D is undetermined. This CDR3 is built from 14 residues. V lost 2 bases to trimming and J lost 5 bases, with 12 bases between them. CDR1 is LGHDT and CDR2 is YNNKEL in the germline V gene (reference sequence).

The V gene is TRBV20-1, the J gene TRBJ1-1; TRBD1 is a possible D gene (6 bases). The germline V gene encodes CDR1 DFQATT and CDR2 SNEGSKA (reference sequence). The V end was cut by 4 bases, the J end by 4 bases, with 13 bases between. The CDR3 sequence is 13 residues long. CDR3 sequence (DNA): TGCAGTGCTATACAGGGCGGGGGCACTGAAGCTTTCTTT. Protein sequence: CSAIQGGGTEAFF.

The rearrangement uses TRBV5-1 and TRBJ2-7; D remains unclear. CDR1 and CDR2 from the germline V gene are SGHRS and YFSETQ. Between the trimmed V and J ends, which lost 0 bases and 3 bases, there was a span of 4 bases. The CDR3 runs 12 residues. CDR3 bases: TGCGCCAGCAGCTTGGACAACTACGAGCAGTACTTC. This codes for CASSLDNYEQYF.

Here the CDR3 reads CSVRTDLLAFF. The CDR3 DNA reads as TGCAGCGTTCGGACAGATTTGCTGGCTTTCTTT. The J gene is TRBJ1-1, the V gene TRBV29-1, with a weak D call TRBD1 (6 bases). Trimming removed 5 bases at V and 11 bases at J, with 15 bases between. Germline loops: CDR1 SQVTM, CDR2 ANQGSEA. CDR3 length: 11 amino acids.

This chain joins TRBV3-1 and TRBJ2-5; D tentatively reads TRBD1 or TRBD2 (6 bases each). CDR3 length equals 16 residues. Germline CDR1 reads LGHDT; CDR2 reads YNNKEL (reference sequence). V shed 4 bases and J shed 1 base, with 16 bases lying between them. CDR3 sequence reads: CASSLLRGGLQETQYF. The CDR3 bases are TGTGCCAGCAGCCTACTACGAGGGGGACTCCAAGAGACCCAGTACTTC.

The rearrangement joins TRBV29-1 to TRBJ2-1; perhaps D is TRBD1 or TRBD2 (6 bases each). CDR1 SQVTM and CDR2 ANQGSEA come from the germline V gene. This CDR3 has 15 residues. Deletions cut 5 bases from V and 9 bases from J, with 23 bases between. Here the CDR3 reads CSVSRYGGQDTEQFF. The CDR3 coding sequence is TGCAGCGTTTCCCGCTACGGGGGCCAGGATACTGAGCAGTTCTTC.

This clonotype has a single count. One end of the junction is discordant with germline, which a read error may explain. CDR3 in DNA: TGCGCCAGCAGCCAAGATCGCGGGACTAGGCTCCAGCATTTCTTC. Translation: CASSQDRGTRLQHFF. This chain joins TRBV4-1 and TRBJ2-1; 8 bases align to TRBD2. The CDR3 is made up of 15 amino acids. Looked up from germline, CDR1 is MGHRA and CDR2 is YSYEKL.

V usage is TRBV5-4 and J usage is TRBJ1-1, with D hard to call. Deletions cut 7 bases from V and 0 bases from J, with 10 bases between. From germline, CDR1 is SGHNT and CDR2 YYREEE (reference sequence). The CDR3 is 13 residues long. Written as DNA, the CDR3 is TGTGCCAGCGGGCGGGGATTGAACACTGAAGCTTTCTTT. The encoded protein is CASGRGLNTEAFF.

This chain links TRBV7-8 with TRBJ2-1; TRBD2 agrees at 8 bases. The CDR3 spans 11 residues. The germline V gene encodes CDR1 SGHVS and CDR2 FQNEAQ. CDR3: CAARTSRGQFF. Written as DNA, the CDR3 is TGTGCTGCCCGGACTAGCCGGGGGCAGTTCTTC.

This CDR3 reads CASSRGRGLSTDTQYF. CDR3 sequence (DNA): TGTGCCAGCAGCCGAGGTCGGGGGTTAAGCACAGATACGCAGTATTTT. The V gene is TRBV11-2, the J gene TRBJ2-3; D is perhaps TRBD2 (6 bases). CDR1 and CDR2 (germline): SGHAT, FQNNGV. CDR3 size: 16 residues. Trimming took off 5 bases at V and 0 bases at J, with 15 bases between the two ends.

This chain links TRBV6-2 or TRBV6-3 with TRBJ2-4; perhaps D is TRBD1 or TRBD2 (5 bases each). The germline V and J ends were trimmed by 3 bases and 6 bases, with 12 bases remaining between them. This CDR3 spans 14 amino acids. The V gene's germline CDR1 is MNHEY and CDR2 SVGEGT. This CDR3 reads CASSYVGRGNIQYF. CDR3 DNA: TGTGCCAGCAGTTATGTGGGACGGGGAAACATTCAGTACTTC.

J is TRBJ2-1 and V is TRBV2; possible D gene TRBD2, 6 bases. This CDR3 comprises 11 residues. V lost 4 bases and J 10 bases, leaving 8 bases between the germline ends. CDR1 is SNHLY and CDR2 is FYNNEI in the germline V gene. CDR3 loop: CASSGLVEQFF. The CDR3 DNA follows: TGTGCCAGCAGTGGACTAGTCGAGCAGTTCTTC.

In its sample, this clonotype was seen a few times. V and J are TRBV7-9 and TRBJ2-1; TRBD2 matches 9 bases. Trimming took 4 bases from V and 4 from J; bases not matched to a gene: 8. This CDR3 has 16 amino acids. Germline V gene sequence: CDR1 SEHNR, CDR2 FQNEAQ (reference sequence). In DNA form, the CDR3 reads TGTGCCAGCAGCTCCTTGGCGGGAGGGGGTTACAATGAGCAGTTCTTC. Its translation: CASSSLAGGGYNEQFF.

The gene calls are TRBV12-3 or TRBV12-4 and TRBJ1-4; tentative D call: TRBD1 (5 bases). Between the trimmed V and J ends, which lost 3 bases and 8 bases, there was a span of 10 bases. The CDR3 is made up of 13 amino acids. CDR3 in amino acids: CASSFEGREKLFF. The CDR3 DNA follows: TGTGCCAGCAGTTTTGAGGGGCGGGAAAAACTGTTTTTT.

This chain uses TRBV30 with TRBJ2-4; no definite D call. This CDR3 has 13 residues. Trimming cost V 1 base and J 6 bases, with 10 bases left between them. Germline V gives CDR1 GTSNPN, CDR2 SVGIG (reference sequence). The CDR3 DNA follows: TGTGCCTGGAGTGGGCTCGGGCCAAACATTCAGTACTTC. It encodes CAWSGLGPNIQYF.

The V gene is TRBV3-1, the J gene TRBJ2-1; D perhaps matches TRBD2 (6 bases). This CDR3 comprises 14 residues. The germline V gene has CDR1 LGHDT and CDR2 YNNKEL (reference sequence). V was trimmed by 1 base and J by 5 bases, leaving 9 bases between them. CDR3 DNA sequence: TGTGCCAGCAGCCAAGTTCGGACTAACAATGAGCAGTTCTTC. It encodes CASSQVRTNNEQFF.

This chain links TRBV3-1 with TRBJ2-1, with D tentatively TRBD1 (5 bases). The V and J ends lost 0 bases and 2 bases respectively, with 8 bases between them. This CDR3 spans 15 amino acids. Germline lookup yields CDR1 LGHDT and CDR2 YNNKEL (reference sequence). The CDR3 coding sequence is TGTGCCAGCAGCCAAGATAAGGGGCCCTACAATGAGCAGTTCTTC. Translated, it gives CASSQDKGPYNEQFF.

The chain couples TRBV4-3 to TRBJ1-5, with no clear D. The CDR3 extends over 13 amino acids. V was clipped by 3 bases and J by 6 bases, with 9 bases between them. Germline V gene lookup returns CDR1 LGHNA and CDR2 YSLEER. As DNA, the CDR3 is TGCGCCAGCAGCCATGCGCTGGGTCAGCCCCAGCATTTT. Translation: CASSHALGQPQHF.

The V and J genes are TRBV20-1 and TRBJ2-6, with D unresolved. Germline V CDR1 and CDR2: DFQATT, SNEGSKA (reference sequence). The CDR3 sequence is 14 residues long. V was trimmed by 3 bases and J by 0 bases, leaving 6 bases between them. DNA for the CDR3: TGCAGTGCTAGCCCGGGCTCTGGGGCCAACGTCCTGACTTTC. This sequence encodes CSASPGSGANVLTF.

The chain employs TRBV12-3 or TRBV12-4 and TRBJ1-5, with unresolved D. Deletions cut 5 bases from V and 5 bases from J, with 10 bases between. The CDR3 is 13 amino acids. CDR3 amino acids: CASSPVRYQPQHF. The CDR3 DNA sequence: TGTGCCAGCAGTCCTGTTCGGTATCAGCCCCAGCATTTT.